This T cell receptor (beta chain) was sequenced for a study of blood T cell repertoires in COVID-19. Study background: Samples of COVID-19 (acute and convalescent) were obtained from the United States, Italy and Spain. Nucleic acid was either cDNA or gDNA, and it came from T cells, B-cell-depleted T cells, or PBMCs.

In the authors' workflow: Researchers report that nucleated cell counts were estimated from reference gene primer amplification. Produced via immunoSEQ multiplex PCR; TCRdb's table is partial and in-frame only. The DNA was the basis for D and trimming; V, J and clone size are from that table. The table records 45,000 to 55,000 clones, more than 70% of them present only once. In germline, CDR1 is KGHDR, CDR2 SFDVKD. V gave up 4 bases and J gave up 1 base, with 16 bases separating them. The CDR3 has 17 residues. Material: peripheral blood. The sequence came from a human donor in a cohort sampled during active COVID-19. The J gene is TRBJ1-5, the V gene TRBV24-1, with D perhaps matching TRBD1 (6 bases). This CDR3 is CATSDPKQGASNQPQHF. CDR3 in DNA: TGTGCCACCAGTGACCCTAAACAGGGTGCAAGCAATCAGCCCCAGCATTTT.